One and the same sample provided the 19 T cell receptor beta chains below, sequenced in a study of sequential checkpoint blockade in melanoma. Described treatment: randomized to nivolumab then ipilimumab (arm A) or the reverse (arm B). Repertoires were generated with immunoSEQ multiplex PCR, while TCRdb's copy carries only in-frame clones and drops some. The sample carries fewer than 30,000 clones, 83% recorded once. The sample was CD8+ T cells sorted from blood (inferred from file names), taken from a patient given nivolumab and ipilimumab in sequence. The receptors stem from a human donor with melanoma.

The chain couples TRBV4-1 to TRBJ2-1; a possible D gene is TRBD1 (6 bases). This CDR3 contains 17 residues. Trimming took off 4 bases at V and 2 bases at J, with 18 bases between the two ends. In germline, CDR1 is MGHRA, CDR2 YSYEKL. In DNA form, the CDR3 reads TGCGCCAGCAGCCTTAAGATTCAGGGGACCACCTACAATGAGCAGTTCTTC. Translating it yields CASSLKIQGTTYNEQFF.

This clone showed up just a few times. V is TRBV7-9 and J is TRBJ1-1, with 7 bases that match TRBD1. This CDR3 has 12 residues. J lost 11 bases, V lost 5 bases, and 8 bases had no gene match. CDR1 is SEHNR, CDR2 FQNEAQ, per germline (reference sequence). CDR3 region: CASSDDRADAFF. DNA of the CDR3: TGTGCCAGCAGCGATGACAGGGCGGATGCTTTCTTT.

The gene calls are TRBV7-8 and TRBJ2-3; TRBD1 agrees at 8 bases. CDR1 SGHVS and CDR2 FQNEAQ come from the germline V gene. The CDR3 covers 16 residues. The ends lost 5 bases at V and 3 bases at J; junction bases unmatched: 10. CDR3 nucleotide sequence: TGTGCCAGCAGCCCCCGACAGGGGTCTGGGACAGATACGCAGTATTTT. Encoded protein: CASSPRQGSGTDTQYF.

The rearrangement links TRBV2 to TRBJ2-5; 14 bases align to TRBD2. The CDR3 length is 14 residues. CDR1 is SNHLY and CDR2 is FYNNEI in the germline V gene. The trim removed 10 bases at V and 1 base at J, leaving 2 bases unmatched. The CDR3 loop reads CATGTSGGQETQYF. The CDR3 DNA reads TGTGCCACAGGGACTAGCGGGGGCCAAGAGACCCAGTACTTC.

CDR3 protein: CASSPGRAEQYF. The CDR3, as DNA: TGTGCCAGCAGCCCGGGGAGGGCCGAGCAGTACTTC. This chain links TRBV28 with TRBJ2-7; TRBD2 matches 7 bases. CDR3 length equals 12 residues. Germline lookup yields CDR1 MDHEN and CDR2 SYDVKM. Trimming at V came to 6 bases and at J to 6 bases, leaving 5 bases not matched to a gene.

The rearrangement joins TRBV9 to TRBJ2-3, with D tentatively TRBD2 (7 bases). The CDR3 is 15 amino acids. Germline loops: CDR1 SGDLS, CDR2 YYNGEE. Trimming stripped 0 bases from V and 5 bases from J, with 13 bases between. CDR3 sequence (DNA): TGTGCCAGCAGCGTAGGCGGGGGCATGGGAGATACGCAGTATTTT. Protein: CASSVGGGMGDTQYF.

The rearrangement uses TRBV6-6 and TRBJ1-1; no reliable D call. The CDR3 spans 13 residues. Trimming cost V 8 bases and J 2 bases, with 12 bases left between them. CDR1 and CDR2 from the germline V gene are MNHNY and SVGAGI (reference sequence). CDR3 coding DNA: TGTGCCAGCCATTCAGGTCCTAACACTGAAGCTTTCTTT. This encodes CASHSGPNTEAFF.

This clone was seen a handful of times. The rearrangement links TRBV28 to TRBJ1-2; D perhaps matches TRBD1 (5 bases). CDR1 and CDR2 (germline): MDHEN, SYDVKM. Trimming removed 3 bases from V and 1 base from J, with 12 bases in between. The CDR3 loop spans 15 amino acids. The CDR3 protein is CASSLRGDFNYGYTF. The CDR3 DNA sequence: TGTGCCAGCAGTTTGCGGGGGGATTTTAACTATGGCTACACCTTC.

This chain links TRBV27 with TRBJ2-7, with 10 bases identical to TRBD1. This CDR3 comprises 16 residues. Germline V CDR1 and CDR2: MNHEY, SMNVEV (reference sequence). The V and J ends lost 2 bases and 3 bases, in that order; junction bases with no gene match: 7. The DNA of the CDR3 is TGTGCCAGCAGTTTACTCCCGACAGGGGGCGGCTACGAGCAGTACTTC. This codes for CASSLLPTGGGYEQYF.

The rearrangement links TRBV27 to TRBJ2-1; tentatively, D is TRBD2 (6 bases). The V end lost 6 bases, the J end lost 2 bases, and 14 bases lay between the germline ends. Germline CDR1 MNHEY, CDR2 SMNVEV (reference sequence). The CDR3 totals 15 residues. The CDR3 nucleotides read TGTGCCAGCAGCTCCGGGACTCATACCTACAATGAGCAGTTCTTC. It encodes CASSSGTHTYNEQFF.

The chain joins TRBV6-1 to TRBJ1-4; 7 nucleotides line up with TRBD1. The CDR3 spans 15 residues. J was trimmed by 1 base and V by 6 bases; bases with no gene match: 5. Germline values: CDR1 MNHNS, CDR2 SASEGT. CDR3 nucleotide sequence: TGTGCCAGCAGGGCCCCAGGGGGAACTAATGAAAAACTGTTTTTT. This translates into CASRAPGGTNEKLFF.

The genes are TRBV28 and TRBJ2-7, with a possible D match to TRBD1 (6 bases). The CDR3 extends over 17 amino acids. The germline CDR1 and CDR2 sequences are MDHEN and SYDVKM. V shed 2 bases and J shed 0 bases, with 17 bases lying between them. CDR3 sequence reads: CASSLRGQILSSYEQYF. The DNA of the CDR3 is TGTGCCAGCAGTTTACGCGGACAGATACTCAGCTCCTACGAGCAGTACTTC. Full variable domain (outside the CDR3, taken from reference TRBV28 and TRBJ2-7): DVKVTQSSRYLVKRTGEKVFLECVQDMDHENMFWYRQDPGLGLRLIYFSYDVKMKEKGDIPEGYSVSREKKERFSLILESASTNQTSMYLCASSLRGQILSSYEQYFGPGTRLTVT.

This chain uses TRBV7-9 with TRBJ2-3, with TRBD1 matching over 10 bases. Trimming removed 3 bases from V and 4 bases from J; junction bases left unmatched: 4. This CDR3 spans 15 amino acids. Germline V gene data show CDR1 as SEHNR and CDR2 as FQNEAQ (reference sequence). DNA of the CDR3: TGTGCCAGCAGCTTGACAGGGGGCGGCGCAGATACGCAGTATTTT. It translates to CASSLTGGGADTQYF.

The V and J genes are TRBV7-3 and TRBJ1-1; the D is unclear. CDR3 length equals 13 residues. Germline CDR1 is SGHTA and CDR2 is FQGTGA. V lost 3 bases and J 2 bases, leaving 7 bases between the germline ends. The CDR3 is CASSLGTNTEAFF. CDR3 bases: TGTGCCAGCAGCTTGGGCACCAACACTGAAGCTTTCTTT.

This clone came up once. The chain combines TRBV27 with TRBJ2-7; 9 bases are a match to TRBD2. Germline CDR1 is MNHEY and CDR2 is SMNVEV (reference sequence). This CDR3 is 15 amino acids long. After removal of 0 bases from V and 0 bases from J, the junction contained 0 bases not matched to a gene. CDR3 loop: CASSLSSGSSYEQYF. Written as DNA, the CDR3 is TGTGCCAGCAGTTTATCTAGCGGGAGCTCCTACGAGCAGTACTTC.

CDR3 loop: CASSSRQGEGDEQFF. The DNA of the CDR3 is TGTGCCAGCAGCTCGAGACAGGGGGAAGGGGATGAGCAGTTCTTC. The chain uses TRBV7-6 and TRBJ2-1; 9 bases agree with TRBD1. This CDR3 has 15 residues. Looked up from germline, CDR1 is SGHVS and CDR2 is FNYEAQ. Losses at the gene ends were 4 bases for V and 8 bases for J; bases not matched to a gene: 9.

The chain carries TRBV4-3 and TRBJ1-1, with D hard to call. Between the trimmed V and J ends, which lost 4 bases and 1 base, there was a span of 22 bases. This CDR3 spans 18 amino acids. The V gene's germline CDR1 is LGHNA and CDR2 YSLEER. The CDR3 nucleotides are TGCGCCAGCAGCCCTTTTGTGGGCCTAAGCTCGACGAACACTGAAGCTTTCTTT. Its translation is CASSPFVGLSSTNTEAFF.

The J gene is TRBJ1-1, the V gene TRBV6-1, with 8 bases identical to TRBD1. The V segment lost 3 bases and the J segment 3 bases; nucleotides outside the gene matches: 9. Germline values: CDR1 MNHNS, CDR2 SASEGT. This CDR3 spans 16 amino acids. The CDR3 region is CASSDLTGARDTEAFF. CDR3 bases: TGTGCCAGCAGTGACCTGACAGGGGCTAGAGACACTGAAGCTTTCTTT.

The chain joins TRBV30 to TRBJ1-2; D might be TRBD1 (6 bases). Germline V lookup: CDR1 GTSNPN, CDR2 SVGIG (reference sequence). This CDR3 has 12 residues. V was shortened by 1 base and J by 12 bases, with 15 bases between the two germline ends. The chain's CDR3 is CAWSDLMGAHTF. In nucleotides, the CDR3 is TGTGCCTGGAGTGATCTTATGGGGGCACACACCTTC.